This T cell receptor (beta chain) appears in the sequencing data of a study of PD-1 blockade in classical Hodgkin lymphoma. About the study: Nivolumab dosing for patients was 3 mg/kg, administered intravenously every 2 weeks. Notes on the study in general: The origin of the repertoire differences remains undefined, with disease activity or prior therapy as possible causes. Complete responders started with a diversity level that resembled newly diagnosed patients at baseline.

The time point is: cycle 4 day 1 (C4D1), after less than 7 weeks of nivolumab. Each of the patients experienced relapse following autologous stem cell transplantation, and their brentuximab vedotin exposure differed. Thawed PBMCs underwent magnetic negative selection to yield purified CD4+ T cells. Assay used: immunoSEQ multiplex PCR; TCRdb lists only in-frame clones, some missing. The table lists about 11,000 clones, around 70% of them singletons, with around 3.4% in the top ten. Details on this clone: What it binds is not known.

CDR3 length equals 16 residues. V was pared by 3 bases and J by 4 bases, with 17 bases between. From germline, CDR1 is SGDLS and CDR2 YYNGEE. This TCR came from a human donor with classical Hodgkin lymphoma. The chain recombines TRBV9 with TRBJ1-3, with D possibly being TRBD1 (5 bases). This material consisted of CD4+ T cells from blood, taken before the fourth cycle of nivolumab. The CDR3 loop reads CASSGNGGLSGNTIYF. The CDR3 DNA is TGTGCCAGCAGCGGAAATGGGGGTCTCTCCGGAAACACCATATATTTT.